The sequence of this T cell receptor (beta chain) was determined in a study of blood T cells in healthy people across ages. The trim removed 4 bases at V and 3 bases at J, leaving 5 bases unmatched. CDR1 and CDR2 from the germline V gene are SGHAT and FQDESV (reference sequence). The CDR3 runs to 16 residues. The authors ran a second PCR of about 7 to 11 cycles using a sample-barcoded 5' primer and a J-beta primer mix. Via MiXCR, TCRdb re-called the 5' RACE reads, giving one row per CDR3 protein. The repertoire holds some 1 million distinct CDR3 sequences, with less than 50% as singletons. In this sample, this clonotype turned up a few times.

Sequences were obtained from blood. The receptor comes from a woman between 55 and 75 years old in good health. The chain is built from TRBV11-1 and TRBJ1-4, with 10 bases identical to TRBD1. CDR3 sequence (DNA): TGTGCCAGCAGCTCCCGGGACAGGGGAGCTAATGAAAAACTGTTTTTT. It encodes CASSSRDRGANEKLFF.